This T cell receptor (beta chain) came from a study of shared clonotypes between healthy human individuals. Study-wide results and limits: Unshared clonotypes carried lower generation probabilities than those common to all four donors.

As regards this clone: Its specificity is not known.

The protocol was immunoSEQ multiplex PCR, while the TCRdb copy is restricted to in-frame clones and leaves out a portion. This sample has 550,000 to 850,000 clones, with around 74% found just once. The TCR comes from a woman aged 25-40 years in good health. Sequencing used memory CD4+ T cells sorted from blood. Subset of the sample: CD45RA-negative fraction.

The CDR3 loop is CAISDSGRNQPQHF. The CDR3 region has the DNA TGTGCCATCAGTGACAGCGGGCGCAATCAGCCCCAGCATTTT. This chain joins TRBV10-3 and TRBJ1-5, with D hard to call. V was shortened by 3 bases and J by 2 bases, with 8 bases between the two germline ends. Germline V gene lookup returns CDR1 ENHRY and CDR2 SYGVKD. CDR3 size: 14 residues.